The 28 T cell receptor beta chains below were found in one sample sequenced in a study of identical twins. TCRdb independently ran MiXCR on the 5' RACE reads; one entry per CDR3 protein. Of about 200,000 distinct CDR3 sequences listed, 9.4% are singletons. The sequenced material came from memory (CD45RO+) T cells sorted from blood. The receptors were gathered from a woman under 30 in good health.

This clonotype occurred a few times. V usage is TRBV28 and J usage is TRBJ1-5; possibly TRBD1 for D (6 bases). The CDR3 consists of 13 residues. V shed 6 bases and J shed 5 bases, with 11 bases lying between them. Germline V lookup: CDR1 MDHEN, CDR2 SYDVKM. In nucleotides, the CDR3 is TGTGCCAGCAGACTTCAGGGGCATCAGCCCCAGCATTTT. Residues: CASRLQGHQPQHF.

The CDR3 protein is CAIRNGDSPNYGYTF. DNA for the CDR3: TGTGCCATCAGAAACGGGGATTCCCCTAACTATGGCTACACCTTC. This sequence joins TRBV10-3 and TRBJ1-2; D uncertain. V was pared by 6 bases and J by 0 bases, with 14 bases between. CDR3 length: 15 amino acids. The germline gives CDR1 ENHRY, CDR2 SYGVKD.

This chain joins TRBV2 and TRBJ1-5; the D is unclear. Between the trimmed V and J ends, which lost 7 bases and 0 bases, there was a span of 10 bases. The CDR3 has 14 residues. Germline assignment: CDR1 SNHLY and CDR2 FYNNEI. CDR3 sequence (DNA): TGTGCCAGCACGGGCAGCTATAGCAATCAGCCCCAGCATTTT. It is translated as CASTGSYSNQPQHF. The complete variable domain, with remaining parts taken from reference TRBV2 and TRBJ1-5, reads EPEVTQTPSHQVTQMGQEVILRCVPISNHLYFYWYRQILGQKVEFLVSFYNNEISEKSEIFDDQFSVERPDGSNFTLKIRSTKLEDSAMYFCASTGSYSNQPQHFGDGTRLSIL.

This clonotype was detected a few times. The genes are TRBV4-3 and TRBJ1-3; D not resolved. CDR1 is LGHNA, CDR2 YSLEER, per germline. The CDR3 sequence is 14 residues long. V shed 0 bases and J shed 5 bases, with 8 bases lying between them. DNA for the CDR3: TGCGCCAGCAGCCAAGACAGTAGTAGAAACACCATATATTTT. Protein product: CASSQDSSRNTIYF.

This clonotype was counted at least ten times. The V call is TRBV5-1, the J call TRBJ1-2; D unclear. CDR3 length: 13 amino acids. CDR1 is SGHRS, CDR2 YFSETQ, per germline. Trimming stripped 0 bases from V and 4 bases from J, with 7 bases between. For the CDR3, the DNA is TGCGCCAGCAGCTTGGCCCAGGCCTATGGCTACACCTTC. The encoded protein is CASSLAQAYGYTF.

The genes are TRBV10-3 and TRBJ2-5; no clear D gene. The CDR3 is 15 residues long. Trimming cost V 0 bases and J 5 bases, with 13 bases left between them. Germline V lookup: CDR1 ENHRY, CDR2 SYGVKD. Written as DNA, the CDR3 is TGTGCCATCAGTGAGTCGATTAGGAATCAGGAGACCCAGTACTTC. Translated: CAISESIRNQETQYF.

This rearrangement joins TRBV2 to TRBJ2-1; D uncertain. The CDR3 is 13 residues long. Germline V lookup: CDR1 SNHLY, CDR2 FYNNEI. V lost 7 bases, J lost 2 bases, and 9 bases lay in between. Here the CDR3 DNA reads TGTGCCAGCAACACTGAAACCTACAATGAGCAGTTCTTC. Translated, it gives CASNTETYNEQFF.

In its sample, this clonotype was seen many times. The chain recombines TRBV7-2 with TRBJ2-7, with D possibly being TRBD1 or TRBD2 (5 bases each). Trimming shortened V by 4 bases and J by 0 bases, and 13 bases separated the two germline ends. This CDR3 is built from 15 residues. The germline CDR1 and CDR2 sequences are SGHTA and FQGNSA. CDR3 loop: CASSSGTLSSYEQYF. CDR3 in DNA: TGTGCCAGCAGCTCCGGGACGCTGAGCTCCTACGAGCAGTACTTC.

V and J are TRBV20-1 and TRBJ2-7; 10 nucleotides align to TRBD2. The CDR3 totals 14 residues. V shed 5 bases, J shed 3 bases, and the junction held 7 bases outside the gene matches. The V gene's germline CDR1 is DFQATT and CDR2 SNEGSKA (reference sequence). Here the CDR3 DNA reads TGCAGTGCTGTAAGACTAGCGGGTGTCTACGAGCAGTACTTC. As protein: CSAVRLAGVYEQYF.

The V call is TRBV11-2, the J call TRBJ2-2; the D is unclear. V lost 2 bases and J 6 bases, leaving 10 bases between the germline ends. There are 14 residues in the CDR3. Germline assignment: CDR1 SGHAT and CDR2 FQNNGV. CDR3 residues: CASSLLQVSGELFF. The CDR3 region has the DNA TGTGCCAGCAGCTTACTTCAGGTGTCCGGGGAGCTGTTTTTT.

This clonotype has a handful of counts. The chain links TRBV20-1 to TRBJ2-7, with unresolved D. V was pared by 3 bases and J by 3 bases, with 9 bases between. Germline V gene sequence: CDR1 DFQATT, CDR2 SNEGSKA (reference sequence). This CDR3 has 12 amino acids. For the CDR3, the DNA is TGCAGTGCTAGGGGCTATCACTACGAGCAGTACTTC. Translated: CSARGYHYEQYF.

This clonotype showed up just once. The chain links TRBV10-3 to TRBJ1-1, with D uncertain. Deletions cut 7 bases from V and 2 bases from J, with 5 bases between. The length of the CDR3 is 11 residues. Germline-derived CDR1 and CDR2 are ENHRY and SYGVKD. The CDR3 nucleotides read TGTGCCATCATGCAAAACACTGAAGCTTTCTTT. It specifies CAIMQNTEAFF.

In this sample, this clonotype turned up a few times. The chain employs TRBV6-1 and TRBJ2-6, with D maybe TRBD2 (5 bases). The V and J ends lost 10 bases and 0 bases respectively, with 13 bases between them. The CDR3 length is 15 residues. CDR1 is MNHNS, CDR2 SASEGT, per germline. CDR3 sequence (DNA): TGTGCCACCATTCAGCGGTCCTCTGGGGCCAACGTCCTGACTTTC. Protein: CATIQRSSGANVLTF.

The rearrangement links TRBV4-3 to TRBJ2-4, with 11 bases matching TRBD2. This CDR3 has 16 residues. Trimming took 1 base from V and 8 from J; bases not matched to a gene: 7. Germline V gene sequence: CDR1 LGHNA, CDR2 YSLEER. This CDR3 is CASSQGSGRARDIQYF. CDR3 nucleotides: TGCGCCAGCAGCCAAGGTAGCGGGAGGGCCAGGGACATTCAGTACTTC.

This clonotype was seen a handful of times. The chain employs TRBV6-2 or TRBV6-3 and TRBJ1-5; D is unclear. There are 12 residues in the CDR3. Germline CDR1 reads MNHEY; CDR2 reads SVGEGT. V was cut by 5 bases and J by 9 bases, with 11 bases left in between. CDR3 DNA sequence: TGTGCCAGCAGTCCCGATATCCGGCCCCAGCATTTT. Translation gives CASSPDIRPQHF.

This clonotype was seen many times. V is TRBV28 and J is TRBJ1-1; 8 bases are shared with TRBD1. Germline trimming cut 6 bases from V and 0 bases from J; bases unmatched to any gene: 6. The length of the CDR3 is 15 residues. CDR1 and CDR2 (germline): MDHEN, SYDVKM. This chain's CDR3 is CASRGGDRLNTEAFF. The CDR3, as DNA: TGTGCCAGCAGGGGGGGGGACAGGCTGAACACTGAAGCTTTCTTT.

This clonotype was seen repeatedly, ten times or more. This chain uses TRBV5-4 with TRBJ2-1; D gene uncertain. There are 13 residues in the CDR3. In germline, CDR1 is SGHNT, CDR2 YYREEE (reference sequence). Trimming stripped 5 bases from V and 3 bases from J, with 9 bases between. As DNA, the CDR3 is TGTGCCAGCAGGACCGAGAACTACAATGAGCAGTTCTTC. Translated, it gives CASRTENYNEQFF.

The chain joins TRBV20-1 to TRBJ2-3, with TRBD2 identical over 16 bases. The CDR3 length is 20 residues. The J segment lost 10 bases and the V segment lost 5 bases, leaving 24 bases of the junction unmatched. CDR1 and CDR2 (germline): DFQATT, SNEGSKA (reference sequence). Written as DNA, the CDR3 is TGCAGTGCTGGCCCGGGACTAGCGGGGGGGCAGGTCTTCGCGTACGTGGCGCAGTATTTT. As protein: CSAGPGLAGGQVFAYVAQYF.

This clonotype was counted many times. This chain joins TRBV9 and TRBJ2-1; TRBD1 might be the D (7 bases). This CDR3 spans 18 amino acids. Germline V gene sequence: CDR1 SGDLS, CDR2 YYNGEE. The V end lost 3 bases, the J end lost 0 bases, and 19 bases lay between the germline ends. This chain's CDR3 is CASSARQGGFGSYNEQFF. CDR3 nucleotide sequence: TGTGCCAGCAGCGCCCGACAGGGAGGTTTCGGCTCCTACAATGAGCAGTTCTTC.

This clonotype was recorded many times. Here the CDR3 reads CSAHNRGESAEAFF. The DNA for the CDR3 is TGCAGTGCCCACAACAGGGGTGAGTCGGCTGAAGCTTTCTTT. The chain carries TRBV20-1 and TRBJ1-1, with 7 bases lining up with TRBD1. The CDR3 totals 14 residues. Germline V gene sequence: CDR1 DFQATT, CDR2 SNEGSKA (reference sequence). V lost 6 bases and J lost 6; bases outside the gene matches: 13.

As for this clonotype: A much bigger clone sits one base away, suggesting this may be a read error. The chain combines TRBV11-3 with TRBJ2-5; 12 bases are shared with TRBD2. This CDR3 has 17 residues. Germline V lookup: CDR1 SGHNT, CDR2 YENEEA. The CDR3 here is CASRLSGTSGLQETRYF. In DNA form, the CDR3 reads TGTGCCAGCAGGCTGTCCGGGACTAGCGGGCTGCAAGAGACCCGGTACTTC.

This clonotype came up many times. This chain uses TRBV20-1 with TRBJ1-2; 7 bases agree with TRBD1. Germline V gene sequence: CDR1 DFQATT, CDR2 SNEGSKA (reference sequence). The CDR3 has 13 amino acids. The junction had 13 bases not matched to a gene; V was cut back by 4 bases and J by 11 bases. CDR3 in amino acids: CSAKDTGQLFYTF. The CDR3, as DNA: TGCAGTGCTAAAGACACGGGACAGCTCTTTTACACCTTC.

In this sample, this clonotype turned up many times. V gene TRBV2 combines with J gene TRBJ1-5, with TRBD1 matching over 9 bases. The CDR3 consists of 14 residues. The V and J ends lost 6 bases and 7 bases, in that order; junction bases with no gene match: 7. From germline, CDR1 is SNHLY and CDR2 FYNNEI. DNA of the CDR3: TGTGCCAGCAGCCCGACAGGGGGTCGGCAGCCCCAGCATTTT. Translated: CASSPTGGRQPQHF.

The chain joins TRBV10-3 to TRBJ2-7, with TRBD1 matching over 8 bases. Germline trimming cut 6 bases from V and 3 bases from J; bases unmatched to any gene: 7. CDR1 ENHRY and CDR2 SYGVKD come from the germline V gene. This CDR3 has 14 amino acids. CDR3 in DNA: TGTGCCATCAGCGGGACAGGCAACAACTACGAGCAGTACTTC. Encoded protein: CAISGTGNNYEQYF.

This clonotype was counted ten times or more. The chain couples TRBV9 to TRBJ2-2; the match to TRBD2 covers 9 bases. V lost 5 bases, J lost 1 base, and 0 bases stayed unmatched. Germline-derived CDR1 and CDR2 are SGDLS and YYNGEE. The CDR3 covers 14 residues. The CDR3 DNA follows: TGTGCCAGCAGGACTAGCGGGAACACCGGGGAGCTGTTTTTT. Protein product: CASRTSGNTGELFF.

This clonotype was seen many times. V gene TRBV5-1 combines with J gene TRBJ1-1, with 11 bases matching TRBD1. CDR3 length equals 16 residues. Germline V gives CDR1 SGHRS, CDR2 YFSETQ. Trimming removed 3 bases from V and 1 base from J; junction bases left unmatched: 5. In DNA form, the CDR3 reads TGCGCCAGCAGCTCGGGACAGGGGGTTGCGAACACTGAAGCTTTCTTT. It yields the protein CASSSGQGVANTEAFF.

The J gene is TRBJ2-7, the V gene TRBV6-5, with 11 bases fitting TRBD2. V dropped 2 bases and J dropped 4; count of bases not matched to a gene: 10. CDR1 and CDR2 from the germline V gene are MNHEY and SVGAGI. The CDR3 runs to 17 residues. CDR3 coding DNA: TGTGCCAGCAGTTACGAATTGGGGACTAGCGGTAAATACGAGCAGTACTTC. It specifies CASSYELGTSGKYEQYF.

This chain joins TRBV6-6 and TRBJ2-7, with a possible D match to TRBD2 (5 bases). Germline lookup yields CDR1 MNHNY and CDR2 SVGAGI (reference sequence). CDR3 length: 12 residues. V lost 5 bases and J lost 3, with 8 bases in between. Here the CDR3 DNA reads TGTGCCAGCAGTGATGACTACTACGAGCAGTACTTC. Protein product: CASSDDYYEQYF.